This paragraph reports one T cell receptor (beta chain). The antigen is not known. V lost 0 bases and J lost 4, with 9 bases in between. In germline, CDR1 is MGHRA, CDR2 YSYEKL. This CDR3 comprises 14 residues. These data come from a study of OX40 agonist ivuxolimab in advanced cancers. Study-level information: Dose-escalation patients had hepatocellular carcinoma, melanoma, renal cell or head and neck cancer. General observations from the study: Patients with a partial response at 0.1-3.0 mg/kg had among the lowest clonal expansion. In general, CD8+ T cells held more expanded clones than CD4+ did, on average.

This table comes from immunoSEQ multiplex PCR, and its TCRdb copy is limited to in-frame clones, with some not included. The table lists about 67,000 clones, roughly nine tenths of them singletons, with around 2.2% in the top ten. Sequencing was performed on CD4+ or CD8+ T cells sorted from blood, taken in a trial of the OX40 agonist ivuxolimab. This receptor was obtained from an adult with an advanced solid tumor such as melanoma, head and neck, liver or kidney cancer. The chain combines TRBV4-1 with TRBJ1-1; D call uncertain. The CDR3 is CASSQEHPITEAFF. CDR3 nucleotide sequence: TGCGCCAGCAGCCAAGAACACCCCATCACTGAAGCTTTCTTT.